The rows below give T cell receptor beta chains drawn from one sample of a study of blood T cell repertoires in COVID-19. Produced via immunoSEQ multiplex PCR; TCRdb's table is partial and in-frame only. The sample records hundreds of thousands of clones, 88% being singletons. The sequenced sample was peripheral blood. These receptor sequences come from a woman in her twenties or thirties who had recovered from COVID-19. Both conserved end residues are part of each CDR3. A D gene is named only where the DNA matches it firmly.

D: TRBD1; V: TRBV6-5; CDR3: CASDSRDRGHQPQHF
D: NA; V: TRBV27; CDR3: CASRDILNEKLFF
D: NA; V: TRBV30; CDR3: CAWSPDWRASYEQYF
D: NA; V: TRBV27; CDR3: CASSLPNSPLHF
D: NA; V: TRBV5-1; CDR3: CASSLAGQSPRNEQYF
D: NA; V: TRBV6-1; CDR3: CASSDRVQETQYF
D: TRBD1; V: TRBV19; CDR3: CASSGTGYSQPQHF
D: TRBD1; V: TRBV5-4; CDR3: CASSLRDRGFGYTF
D: NA; V: TRBV7-2; CDR3: CASGELGTQYF
D: NA; V: TRBV5-6; CDR3: CASSLGRLNTEAFF
D: NA; V: TRBV19; CDR3: CASSIDRGGEEKLFF
D: NA; V: TRBV6-2/TRBV6-3; CDR3: CASSSSTGRASYEQYF
D: NA; V: TRBV7-3; CDR3: CASSPGLSTSTDTQYF
D: TRBD1; V: TRBV10-3; CDR3: CAISEWDSPSDYTF
D: NA; V: TRBV3-1/TRBV3-2; CDR3: CASRLTGSSYNEQFF
D: TRBD2; V: TRBV27; CDR3: CASSSRRASGSGSYNEQFF
D: NA; V: TRBV6-5; CDR3: CASSTRQADDEKLFF
D: NA; V: TRBV6-5; CDR3: CAISKGAKNIQYF
D: NA; V: TRBV7-8; CDR3: CASSLGRGYEQFF
D: TRBD1; V: TRBV5-1; CDR3: CASSVGQALLGYTF
D: TRBD2; V: TRBV4-3; CDR3: CASSRAGGRGDTQYF
D: TRBD1; V: TRBV6-2/TRBV6-3; CDR3: CASSDRDRGHTGELFF
D: NA; V: TRBV19; CDR3: CATLKVGGPNYGYTF